A selection of T cell receptor beta chains follows, all from one sample in a study of blood T cell repertoires in COVID-19. Libraries were prepared by immunoSEQ multiplex PCR; TCRdb keeps only in-frame clonotypes and omits some of them. The sample contains about 130,000 clones, 70% to 85% of which appear only once. Sequenced: PBMCs or T cells enriched from blood (not recorded which). The receptors originated from a man aged 50-60 years who had recovered from COVID-19. Both conserved end residues are part of each CDR3. Each record gives: clone size, CDR3 length, D gene, V gene, J gene, CDR3 protein, CDR3 DNA. The D gene is left open where the match is weak. Size is stated for part of the rows, as once, few or many counts, or as a class when the clone is expanded.

NA	12	NA	TRBV7-8	TRBJ1-2	CASSLFRGGYTF	TGTGCCAGCAGCTTATTTAGGGGTGGCTACACCTTC
NA	15	NA	TRBV7-3	TRBJ2-5	CASSSNAGQQETQYF	TGTGCCAGCAGCTCAAACGCCGGACAGCAAGAGACCCAGTACTTC
few	14	NA	TRBV10-3	TRBJ2-4	CAISESQTINIQYF	TGTGCCATCAGTGAGTCCCAGACTATCAACATTCAGTACTTC
NA	11	NA	TRBV18	TRBJ2-7	CASSAGVRQYF	TGTGCCAGCTCAGCGGGCGTTAGGCAGTACTTC
NA	14	NA	TRBV15	TRBJ2-7	CATSNGTFNYEQYF	TGTGCCACCAGCAACGGGACTTTCAATTACGAGCAGTACTTC
once	16	TRBD1	TRBV27	TRBJ1-5	CASSKGPGTGEQPQHF	TGTGCCAGCAGTAAAGGTCCCGGGACAGGGGAACAGCCCCAGCATTTT
NA	16	NA	TRBV3-1/TRBV3-2	TRBJ2-4	CASSQLPSVTKNIQYF	TGTGCCAGCAGCCAATTGCCTAGCGTTACCAAAAACATTCAGTACTTC
NA	12	NA	TRBV2	TRBJ2-7	CASSHGAYEQYF	TGTGCCAGCAGTCACGGAGCCTACGAGCAGTACTTC
NA	16	TRBD1	TRBV10-3	TRBJ1-1	CAISAPIGQGDSEAFF	TGTGCCATCAGTGCCCCGATAGGACAGGGGGACTCTGAAGCTTTCTTT
NA	15	NA	TRBV28	TRBJ2-3	CASETGTTSTDTQYF	TGTGCCAGTGAAACCGGGACAACTAGCACAGATACGCAGTATTTT
NA	14	TRBD1	TRBV6-5	TRBJ2-2	CASTRQGGTGELFF	TGTGCCAGCACTAGACAGGGTGGCACCGGGGAGCTGTTTTTT
NA	12	TRBD1	TRBV3-1/TRBV3-2	TRBJ1-1	CASGLKQGVAFF	TGTGCCAGCGGCCTGAAACAGGGGGTCGCTTTCTTT
NA	17	NA	TRBV30	TRBJ1-5	CAWSDGQSRWGNQPQHF	TGTGCCTGGAGTGACGGACAATCACGTTGGGGCAATCAGCCCCAGCATTTT
NA	13	TRBD1	TRBV28	TRBJ2-1	CAGGTGGRDEQFF	TGTGCGGGAGGGACAGGGGGCAGGGATGAGCAGTTCTTC
NA	20	TRBD2	TRBV5-1	TRBJ2-1	CASSSGLAGGLPRSYNEQFF	TGCGCCAGCAGCTCCGGACTAGCGGGGGGCCTGCCTCGCTCCTACAATGAGCAGTTCTTC
NA	17	TRBD2	TRBV5-5	TRBJ2-7	CASSLVASGGSNYEQYF	TGTGCCAGCAGCTTGGTAGCTAGCGGGGGGTCGAACTACGAGCAGTACTTC
NA	16	TRBD1	TRBV7-6	TRBJ2-2	CASSSPTGAVTGELFF	TGTGCCAGCAGTTCCCCGACAGGGGCCGTCACCGGGGAGCTGTTTTTT
NA	15	NA	TRBV6-5	TRBJ1-2	CASNGGRSYDYGYTF	TGTGCCAGCAACGGAGGCAGGAGCTATGACTATGGCTACACCTTC
NA	13	NA	TRBV28	TRBJ1-1	CASRSPGVTEAFF	TGTGCCAGCAGGTCACCAGGGGTGACTGAAGCTTTCTTT
NA	16	TRBD1	TRBV27	TRBJ2-1	CASSLLRDRGENEQFF	TGTGCCAGCAGCCTTCTCCGGGACAGGGGAGAGAATGAGCAGTTCTTC
NA	17	TRBD1	TRBV4-3	TRBJ1-4	CASSQAFDRGGDEKLFF	TGCGCCAGCAGCCAAGCCTTCGACAGGGGGGGGGATGAAAAACTGTTTTTT
NA	16	NA	TRBV27	TRBJ2-7	CASRGREGGVAGEQYF	TGTGCCAGCAGAGGTAGGGAGGGGGGCGTTGCGGGCGAGCAGTACTTC
few	14	NA	TRBV12-5	TRBJ1-2	CASGTRYRNYGYTF	TGTGCTAGTGGAACTAGGTACAGAAACTATGGCTACACCTTC
few	15	NA	TRBV7-2	TRBJ1-4	CASSLGGDFNEKLFF	TGTGCCAGCAGCTTAGGGGGAGACTTTAATGAAAAACTGTTTTTT
once	15	TRBD1	TRBV4-1	TRBJ1-5	CASSSRTGGDQPQHF	TGCGCCAGCAGCTCACGGACAGGGGGGGACCAGCCCCAGCATTTT
once	19	TRBD1	TRBV9	TRBJ2-1	CASSVDLRGTGKGYNEQFF	TGTGCCAGCAGCGTAGACTTAAGAGGGACAGGGAAGGGGTACAATGAGCAGTTCTTC